The rows below give T cell receptor beta chains drawn from one sample of a study of regulatory T cells in long-lasting Graves disease. TCRdb processed the multiplex PCR reads anew with MiXCR; each CDR3 protein has one entry. This table has roughly 320,000 distinct CDR3 sequences, approximately 15% appearing once. The sample also formed part of further work on T cells in Graves' hyperthyroidism and ophthalmopathy.

This sample comprised peripheral blood mononuclear cells (PBMCs), obtained at new diagnosis, from a patient treated with antithyroid drugs. All receptors come from a man aged 35 to 55 with Graves disease. CDR3s include the opening cysteine and the closing phenylalanine or tryptophan. A D gene is named only where the DNA matches it firmly. The listing skips clone size in some rows; elsewhere it reads once, few, many or a size class.

CDR3	DNA	J	D	size	V
CASRDWSNTGELFF	TGTGCCAGTCGCGACTGGTCTAACACCGGGGAGCTGTTTTTT	TRBJ2-2	-	few	TRBV12-3/TRBV12-4
CAISLLPSGTTDTQYF	TGTGCCATCAGTCTCCTTCCTAGCGGGACCACAGATACGCAGTATTTT	TRBJ2-3	TRBD2	many	TRBV10-3
CASSLSGLLNEKLFF	TGTGCCAGCAGTTTATCGGGCTTATTAAATGAAAAACTGTTTTTT	TRBJ1-4	-	few	TRBV27
CASSLDWQVGEAFF	TGTGCCAGCAGCTTAGATTGGCAGGTGGGCGAAGCTTTCTTT	TRBJ1-1	-	many	TRBV11-2
CASSEGIINEQFF	TGTGCCAGCAGTGAAGGTATCATCAATGAGCAGTTCTTC	TRBJ2-1	-	-	TRBV2
CAGETGQLYEQYF	TGTGCCGGCGAAACAGGGCAGCTCTACGAGCAGTACTTC	TRBJ2-7	-	many	TRBV28
CASSPLGPNTGELFF	TGTGCCAGCAGCCCCCTTGGGCCGAACACCGGGGAGCTGTTTTTT	TRBJ2-2	-	few	TRBV12-3/TRBV12-4
CAIKRSGGDDEQFF	TGTGCCATCAAGCGATCGGGGGGGGACGATGAGCAGTTCTTC	TRBJ2-1	TRBD2	many	TRBV10-3
CASSEMGQGSEEQYF	TGTGCCAGCAGTGAAATGGGACAGGGTTCGGAGGAGCAGTACTTC	TRBJ2-7	TRBD1	many	TRBV6-1
CSASRLAGYTGELFF	TGCAGTGCTAGCCGTCTAGCGGGTTACACCGGGGAGCTGTTTTTT	TRBJ2-2	TRBD2	many	TRBV20-1
CASGKPGQGEDTQYF	TGTGCCAGCGGAAAGCCGGGACAGGGTGAAGATACGCAGTATTTT	TRBJ2-3	TRBD1	-	TRBV28
CASSQLRATNEKLFF	TGTGCCAGCAGCCAGCTGAGGGCAACTAATGAAAAACTGTTTTTT	TRBJ1-4	-	-	TRBV6-2/TRBV6-3
CSARGTKWRNTEAFF	TGCAGTGCTAGAGGGACAAAATGGCGGAACACTGAAGCTTTCTTT	TRBJ1-1	-	-	TRBV20-1
CASSARGAGETQYF	TGTGCTAGCAGTGCACGGGGGGCGGGGGAGACCCAGTACTTC	TRBJ2-5	-	-	TRBV25-1
CAWSGRETYEQYF	TGTGCCTGGAGTGGGAGGGAAACTTACGAGCAGTACTTC	TRBJ2-7	-	many	TRBV30
CASSELSGAYNEQFF	TGTGCCAGCAGTGAACTGAGCGGAGCGTACAATGAGCAGTTCTTC	TRBJ2-1	-	many	TRBV2
CASSPPGLAEAPGF	TGTGCCAGCAGCCCCCCGGGACTAGCGGAGGCCCCGGGCTTC	TRBJ2-5	TRBD2	many	TRBV7-8
CASSEGQGRSYNSPLHF	TGTGCCAGCAGCGAGGGACAGGGGCGCTCCTATAATTCACCCCTCCACTTT	TRBJ1-6	TRBD1	few	TRBV9
CASSWNDGDYEQYF	TGCGCCAGCAGCTGGAACGACGGAGACTACGAGCAGTACTTC	TRBJ2-7	-	-	TRBV5-1
CATSDYRLAETQYF	TGTGCCACCAGTGATTACAGACTTGCAGAGACCCAGTACTTC	TRBJ2-5	-	many	TRBV24-1
CAWSRGLPSTGELFF	TGTGCCTGGAGCAGGGGCCTACCCTCGACCGGGGAGCTGTTTTTT	TRBJ2-2	-	many	TRBV30
CASSLSGGSGELFF	TGTGCCAGCAGTTTATCGGGCGGATCCGGGGAGCTGTTTTTT	TRBJ2-2	-	many	TRBV12-3/TRBV12-4
CASSLWGSEQETQYF	TGTGCCAGCAGTTTGTGGGGCTCGGAACAAGAGACCCAGTACTTC	TRBJ2-5	-	few	TRBV12-3/TRBV12-4
CASSLAAVEAFF	TGTGCCAGCAGCTTAGCGGCAGTTGAAGCTTTCTTT	TRBJ1-1	-	-	TRBV7-2
CASSLGDNRNQPQHF	TGTGCCAGCAGTCTAGGAGACAACCGGAATCAGCCCCAGCATTTT	TRBJ1-5	-	many	TRBV6-1
CASSRLIMGGLNTEAFF	TGTGCCAGCAGTAGACTGATCATGGGGGGCCTGAACACTGAAGCTTTCTTT	TRBJ1-1	-	many	TRBV12-3/TRBV12-4
CASKGTAQETQYF	TGTGCCAGCAAGGGGACAGCCCAAGAGACCCAGTACTTC	TRBJ2-5	TRBD1	-	TRBV6-1
CASRDQTGPYEQYF	TGCGCCAGCCGAGACCAGACAGGGCCCTACGAGCAGTACTTC	TRBJ2-7	TRBD1	many	TRBV5-1
CASSLLFATAKNIQYF	TGTGCCAGCAGTCTCCTCTTCGCGACGGCCAAAAACATTCAGTACTTC	TRBJ2-4	-	many	TRBV28
CASNLIVTGETQYF	TGTGCCAGCAATCTAATAGTTACTGGCGAGACCCAGTACTTC	TRBJ2-5	-	once	TRBV2
CASSPRGTGTRKRSSYNEQFF	TGTGCCAGCAGCCCGAGGGGGACCGGGACTAGAAAACGTAGCTCCTACAATGAGCAGTTCTTC	TRBJ2-1	TRBD2	-	TRBV7-9
CASSPRRGSPNEKLFF	TGTGCCAGCAGCCCGCGTCGGGGTTCTCCTAATGAAAAACTGTTTTTT	TRBJ1-4	-	many	TRBV7-9
CSGKPPTSTDTQYF	TGCAGTGGTAAACCACCGACTAGCACAGATACGCAGTATTTT	TRBJ2-3	-	many	TRBV20-1
CASSPKQGVGTEAFF	TGCGCCAGCAGCCCGAAGCAGGGGGTGGGGACTGAAGCTTTCTTT	TRBJ1-1	TRBD1	many	TRBV5-1
CAISELVRASSPLHF	TGTGCCATCAGTGAGCTAGTCAGGGCCAGCTCACCCCTCCACTTT	TRBJ1-6	-	-	TRBV10-3
CASVPSRSGTRQYF	TGTGCCAGCGTCCCTAGCCGGAGTGGGACACGGCAGTACTTC	TRBJ2-5	-	many	TRBV7-2
CASSLSIVSRGNTGELFF	TGTGCCAGCAGCTTATCGATTGTGTCTAGGGGCAACACCGGGGAGCTGTTTTTT	TRBJ2-2	-	many	TRBV7-2